What follows are 7 T cell receptor beta chains derived from one specimen sequenced in a study of blood T cell repertoires in COVID-19. Data came from immunoSEQ multiplex PCR; TCRdb stores just in-frame clones and leaves some out. The sample has more than 70,000 clones, around 90% seen once. Material: peripheral blood. The receptor set was obtained from a human donor in a cohort sampled during active COVID-19.

The V call is TRBV7-8, the J call TRBJ1-2; a weak D match, TRBD1 (5 bases). From germline, CDR1 is SGHVS and CDR2 FQNEAQ. This CDR3 has 13 amino acids. With 5 bases removed from V and 8 bases from J, the gap between germline ends came to 15 bases. The chain's CDR3 is CASSHGGGNGYTF. In DNA, the CDR3 is TGTGCCAGCAGCCACGGCGGGGGGAACGGCTACACCTTC. Based on the CDR3 plus reference TRBV7-8 and TRBJ1-2, the full variable domain is GAGVSQSPRYKVAKRGQDVALRCDPISGHVSLFWYQQALGQGPEFLTYFQNEAQLDKSGLPSDRFFAERPEGSVSTLKIQRTQQEDSAVYLCASSHGGGNGYTFGSGTRLTVV.

The V gene is TRBV7-3, the J gene TRBJ2-2, with 8 bases aligning to TRBD2. Trimming took 2 bases from V and 4 from J; bases not matched to a gene: 9. This CDR3 is built from 17 residues. Germline V gene lookup returns CDR1 SGHTA and CDR2 FQGTGA. The CDR3: CASSLAAGVGGTGELFF. CDR3 nucleotide sequence: TGTGCCAGCAGCTTAGCAGCGGGGGTCGGTGGCACCGGGGAGCTGTTTTTT. Variable domain in full (rest from reference TRBV7-3 and TRBJ2-2): GAGVSQTPSNKVTEKGKYVELRCDPISGHTALYWYRQSLGQGPEFLIYFQGTGAADDSGLPNDRFFAVRPEGSVSTLKIQRTERGDSAVYLCASSLAAGVGGTGELFFGEGSRLTVL.

CDR3 sequence (DNA): TGTGCCAGCAGCGGAGGGACAGGGATCGGGACCGGGGAGCTGTTTTTT. This encodes CASSGGTGIGTGELFF. The chain recombines TRBV9 with TRBJ2-2; TRBD1 matches 9 bases. This CDR3 contains 16 residues. V was clipped by 3 bases and J by 5 bases; unmatched bases: 8. The germline V gene encodes CDR1 SGDLS and CDR2 YYNGEE.

The chain recombines TRBV15 with TRBJ2-1, with 9 bases fitting TRBD2. The length of the CDR3 is 15 residues. CDR1 LNHNV and CDR2 YYDKDF come from the germline V gene (reference sequence). V shed 8 bases and J 7 bases; nucleotides not matched to a gene: 12. This CDR3 reads CATQPAGGIGNEQFF. The DNA for the CDR3 is TGTGCCACCCAACCCGCGGGAGGGATTGGAAATGAGCAGTTCTTC.

The chain joins TRBV6-5 to TRBJ1-3; D is ambiguous. The V gene lost 7 bases and the J gene lost 4 bases, with 11 bases spanning the gap. CDR3 length equals 13 residues. Germline loops: CDR1 MNHEY, CDR2 SVGAGI. Here the CDR3 reads CASITTGGNTIYF. The DNA for the CDR3 is TGTGCCAGCATTACTACGGGGGGAAACACCATATATTTT.

The chain links TRBV19 to TRBJ1-5; TRBD1 matches 8 bases. This CDR3 region has 15 residues. CDR1 and CDR2 (germline): LNHDA, SQIVND (reference sequence). With 3 bases clipped from V and 5 bases from J, the junction kept 6 bases outside the gene matches. As DNA, the CDR3 is TGTGCCAGTAGTATCATGGACAGGGAGGATCAGCCCCAGCATTTT. This encodes CASSIMDREDQPQHF. The full variable domain, with the rest looked up from reference TRBV19 and TRBJ1-5, is DGGITQSPKYLFRKEGQNVTLSCEQNLNHDAMYWYRQDPGQGLRLIYYSQIVNDFQKGDIAEGYSVSREKKESFPLTVTSAQKNPTAFYLCASSIMDREDQPQHFGDGTRLSIL.

This rearrangement joins TRBV9 to TRBJ2-2; the D gene is possibly TRBD2 (7 bases). The V end lost 4 bases, the J end lost 6 bases, and 13 bases lay between the germline ends. The CDR3 spans 14 residues. The germline CDR1 and CDR2 sequences are SGDLS and YYNGEE. In DNA, the CDR3 is TGTGCCAGCAGCTCGAGAGGGGGGGCCGGGGAGCTGTTTTTT. As protein: CASSSRGGAGELFF.